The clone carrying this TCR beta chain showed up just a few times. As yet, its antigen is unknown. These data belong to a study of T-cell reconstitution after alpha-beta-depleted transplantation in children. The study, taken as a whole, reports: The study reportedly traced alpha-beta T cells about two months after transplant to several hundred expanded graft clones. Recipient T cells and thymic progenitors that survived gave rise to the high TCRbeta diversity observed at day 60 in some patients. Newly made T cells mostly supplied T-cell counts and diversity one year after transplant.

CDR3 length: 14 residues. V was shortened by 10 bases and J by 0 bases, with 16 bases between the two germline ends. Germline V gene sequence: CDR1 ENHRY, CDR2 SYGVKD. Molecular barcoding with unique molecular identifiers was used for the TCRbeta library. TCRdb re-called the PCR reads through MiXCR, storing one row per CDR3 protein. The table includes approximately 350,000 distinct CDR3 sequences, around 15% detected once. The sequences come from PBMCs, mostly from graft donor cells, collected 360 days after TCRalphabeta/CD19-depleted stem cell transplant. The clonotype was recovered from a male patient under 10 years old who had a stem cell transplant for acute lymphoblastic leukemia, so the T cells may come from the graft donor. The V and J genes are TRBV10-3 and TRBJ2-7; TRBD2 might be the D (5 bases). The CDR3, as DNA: TGTGCCACCTTCCGGGAAGCGAACTCCTACGAGCAGTACTTC. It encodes CATFREANSYEQYF.